The 20 T cell receptor beta chains listed next were all sequenced from one sample in a study of T cells expressing NK-cell markers. TCRdb reprocessed the 5' RACE reads; each CDR3 protein has one entry and no DNA is given. This table holds about 260,000 distinct CDR3 sequences. Source material: blood T cells: a sorted CD56 or NKG2C T cell subset, CD4+ or CD8+ T cells, or bulk PBMC T cells (not recorded which). Source of these receptors: a man aged 18 to 29 in good health.

CDR3 loop: CASSRRGQSPHEQYF. The chain recombines TRBV6-1 with TRBJ2-7; TCRdb calls TRBD1, which cannot be checked without DNA. The CDR3 runs to 15 residues. Germline loops: CDR1 MNHNS, CDR2 SASEGT.

This chain uses TRBV5-1 with TRBJ1-5; TCRdb designates TRBD1, a call that cannot be tested without DNA. The CDR3 contains 15 residues. Looked up from germline, CDR1 is SGHRS and CDR2 is YFSETQ. The CDR3 is CASSLETGPGQPQHF.

The chain uses TRBV27 and TRBJ2-5; lacking DNA, the TRBD1 call made by TCRdb goes unchecked. The CDR3 has 14 amino acids. From germline, CDR1 is MNHEY and CDR2 SMNVEV (reference sequence). CDR3 sequence reads: CASSNRAGRETQYF.

The rearrangement links TRBV5-4 to TRBJ2-2; the D call from TCRdb, TRBD1, cannot be confirmed without DNA. The CDR3 is 15 residues long. The germline V gene encodes CDR1 SGHNT and CDR2 YYREEE (reference sequence). This chain's CDR3 is CASSLQGYFTGELFF. The full variable domain, with the rest looked up from reference TRBV5-4 and TRBJ2-2, is ETGVTQSPTHLIKTRGQQVTLRCSSQSGHNTVSWYQQALGQGPQFIFQYYREEENGRGNFPPRFSGLQFPNYSSELNVNALELDDSALYLCASSLQGYFTGELFFGEGSRLTVL.

This chain uses TRBV6-2 or TRBV6-3 with TRBJ2-3; checking the TCRdb D call of TRBD2 is not possible without DNA. CDR3 length: 15 residues. Per germline, CDR1 MNHEY and CDR2 SVGEGT. The CDR3 loop reads CASSWSGGSTDTQYF.

The chain links TRBV12-3 or TRBV12-4 to TRBJ1-5. The CDR3 length is 13 residues. This CDR3 reads CASSAVRNQPQHF.

The rearrangement joins TRBV14 to TRBJ2-1. The germline V gene encodes CDR1 SGHDN and CDR2 FVKESK. This CDR3 has 15 amino acids. The CDR3 loop is CASSQGILVYNEQFF. Complete variable domain (other parts from reference TRBV14 and TRBJ2-1): EAGVTQFPSHSVIEKGQTVTLRCDPISGHDNLYWYRRVMGKEIKFLLHFVKESKQDESGMPNNRFLAERTGGTYSTLKVQPAELEDSGVYFCASSQGILVYNEQFFGPGTRLTVL.

The chain carries TRBV7-6 and TRBJ1-1; the D call of TRBD1 rests on TCRdb alone, since no DNA is present to check it. The CDR3 is made up of 13 amino acids. Looked up from germline, CDR1 is SGHVS and CDR2 is FNYEAQ. CDR3 amino acids: CASSKMGATEAFF.

The chain couples TRBV10-3 to TRBJ2-7; TCRdb returns TRBD1, unconfirmable since there is no DNA. This CDR3 has 13 amino acids. Germline V lookup: CDR1 ENHRY, CDR2 SYGVKD. The CDR3 protein is CAIRPVGVGEQYF.

The chain carries TRBV20-1 and TRBJ1-1; TCRdb's D call of TRBD1 is untestable without DNA. The CDR3 consists of 14 residues. In germline, CDR1 is DFQATT, CDR2 SNEGSKA (reference sequence). The CDR3 spells CSATQGTMNTEAFF.

This rearrangement joins TRBV6-5 to TRBJ1-5. The CDR3 spans 15 residues. CDR1 is MNHEY, CDR2 SVGAGI, per germline. The chain's CDR3 is CASSYSPLATQPQHF.

The rearrangement joins TRBV20-1 to TRBJ2-5; TCRdb returns TRBD1, unconfirmable since there is no DNA. The V gene's germline CDR1 is DFQATT and CDR2 SNEGSKA (reference sequence). This CDR3 has 14 residues. The CDR3 reads CSAEPGQGRETQYF.

The genes are TRBV15 and TRBJ2-3. The CDR3 consists of 12 residues. In germline, CDR1 is LNHNV, CDR2 YYDKDF (reference sequence). The CDR3 sequence is CATSREVDTQYF.

V and J are TRBV6-1 and TRBJ2-6; TCRdb calls TRBD1, which cannot be checked without DNA. The germline CDR1 and CDR2 sequences are MNHNS and SASEGT. This CDR3 spans 16 amino acids. Here the CDR3 reads CASSRVFVGGANVLTF.

V is TRBV5-1 and J is TRBJ1-1. Germline CDR1 is SGHRS and CDR2 is YFSETQ. The CDR3 runs to 13 residues. The CDR3 sequence is CASSLLSATEAFF.

The genes are TRBV5-4 and TRBJ2-3; as DNA is missing, the TRBD2 call by TCRdb cannot be tested. The germline CDR1 and CDR2 sequences are SGHNT and YYREEE (reference sequence). The CDR3 is 16 residues long. The CDR3 spells CASSLAEGGRSHTQYF.

The chain carries TRBV12-3 or TRBV12-4 and TRBJ1-5; checking the TCRdb D call of TRBD1 is not possible without DNA. The CDR3 length is 13 residues. CDR3: CASSPRDRWPQHF.

V gene TRBV18 combines with J gene TRBJ1-1; TCRdb's D call, TRBD1, is unchecked because there is no DNA. Germline lookup yields CDR1 KGHSH and CDR2 LQKENI. There are 14 residues in the CDR3. The CDR3 spells CASSPRTGTSEAFF.

CDR3 loop: CSAARRTGGAQETQYF. The chain links TRBV20-1 to TRBJ2-5; lacking DNA, the TRBD2 call made by TCRdb goes unchecked. The CDR3 consists of 16 residues. CDR1 and CDR2 from the germline V gene are DFQATT and SNEGSKA (reference sequence).

CDR3 loop: CASSVGSISYEQYF. The V call is TRBV9, the J call TRBJ2-7. Per the germline V gene, CDR1 is SGDLS and CDR2 is YYNGEE. This CDR3 comprises 14 residues.